Shown below are 10 T cell receptor beta chains from a single sample sequenced in a study of radiotherapy plus CTLA-4 blockade in lung cancer. The assay was immunoSEQ multiplex PCR, and TCRdb's table has in-frame clones only and misses some. The table records tens of thousands of clones, roughly four fifths of them present only once. The sample here was peripheral blood, taken from a patient treated with radiotherapy plus ipilimumab. The receptors were gathered from a human donor with non-small cell lung cancer whose response to radiotherapy plus ipilimumab could not be evaluated.

A few counts support this clone. The chain joins TRBV7-2 to TRBJ2-1; TRBD1 might be the D (7 bases). V dropped 2 bases and J dropped 10 bases, with 12 bases sitting between them. From germline, CDR1 is SGHTA and CDR2 FQGNSA. CDR3 length: 13 residues. CDR3 in DNA: TGTGCCAGCAGCTTAAGACAGGGAGGCGAGCAGTTCTTC. It encodes CASSLRQGGEQFF. Looking up the rest from reference TRBV7-2 and TRBJ2-1 gives the full variable domain: GAGVSQSPSNKVTEKGKDVELRCDPISGHTALYWYRQSLGQGLEFLIYFQGNSAPDKSGLPSDRFSAERTGGSVSTLTIQRTQQEDSAVYLCASSLRQGGEQFFGPGTRLTVL.

This clone was seen just once. The rearrangement links TRBV5-4 to TRBJ2-7; 7 bases align to TRBD2. This CDR3 region has 14 residues. CDR1 is SGHNT, CDR2 YYREEE, per germline (reference sequence). The trim removed 5 bases at V and 2 bases at J, leaving 7 bases unmatched. This chain's CDR3 is CASRPGLDPYEQYF. CDR3 sequence (DNA): TGTGCCAGCAGACCAGGACTAGACCCCTACGAGCAGTACTTC.

This chain links TRBV9 with TRBJ2-1; TRBD2 is a possible D gene (5 bases). Germline-derived CDR1 and CDR2 are SGDLS and YYNGEE. The length of the CDR3 is 13 residues. V was shortened by 2 bases and J by 6 bases, with 9 bases between the two germline ends. CDR3: CASSVGLLNEQFF. The CDR3 region has the DNA TGTGCCAGCAGCGTTGGACTTCTCAATGAGCAGTTCTTC. Together with reference TRBV9 and TRBJ2-1, the CDR3 gives the full variable domain: DSGVTQTPKHLITATGQRVTLRCSPRSGDLSVYWYQQSLDQGLQFLIQYYNGEERAKGNILERFSAQQFPDLHSELNLSSLELGDSALYFCASSVGLLNEQFFGPGTRLTVL.

Comment on this clone: Sequence at one end of the junction differs from germline and may be a read error. The sample carries other DNA sequences with the same CDR3. The chain links TRBV7-2 to TRBJ1-6; D gene ambiguous. The CDR3 covers 17 residues. Germline V gives CDR1 SGHTA, CDR2 FQGNSA. The CDR3 region is CASSLGSEDSYNSPLHF. DNA for the CDR3: TGTGCCAGCAGCTTAGGGTCGGAGGACTCCTATAATTCCCCCCTCCACTTT.

The chain couples TRBV5-6 to TRBJ2-2; the D gene is possibly TRBD2 (6 bases). The CDR3 length is 17 residues. Deletions cut 0 bases from V and 0 bases from J, with 12 bases between. Germline assignment: CDR1 SGHDT and CDR2 YYEEEE. CDR3 sequence: CASSLAGTPTNTGELFF. The CDR3 nucleotides are TGTGCCAGCAGCTTGGCAGGGACTCCGACGAACACCGGGGAGCTGTTTTTT.

The rearrangement uses TRBV27 and TRBJ2-4; TRBD2 matches 16 bases. CDR3 length: 19 residues. J was trimmed by 2 bases and V by 5 bases; bases with no gene match: 9. Germline-derived CDR1 and CDR2 are MNHEY and SMNVEV (reference sequence). This chain's CDR3 is CASSQGLAGGPIPKNIQYF. CDR3 DNA sequence: TGTGCCAGCAGTCAGGGACTAGCGGGAGGGCCTATTCCCAAAAACATTCAGTACTTC.

The chain carries TRBV6-1 and TRBJ2-3; 8 positions agree with TRBD2. Germline V gene sequence: CDR1 MNHNS, CDR2 SASEGT. The CDR3 sequence is 15 residues long. The trim removed 3 bases at V and 1 base at J, leaving 3 bases unmatched. CDR3 DNA sequence: TGTGCCAGCAGTGAGGAAGCGGGAGGCACAGATACGCAGTATTTT. Translation gives CASSEEAGGTDTQYF.

Only a few counts were recorded for this clone. The gene calls are TRBV7-9 and TRBJ2-5, with D hard to call. The germline V gene has CDR1 SEHNR and CDR2 FQNEAQ (reference sequence). The CDR3 runs to 12 residues. Trimming removed 6 bases from V and 5 bases from J, with 10 bases in between. DNA for the CDR3: TGTGCCAGCAGTCCAATGCGGGAGACCCAGTACTTC. Its protein product is CASSPMRETQYF.

The rearrangement uses TRBV7-3 and TRBJ2-2; no reliable D call. The CDR3 loop spans 15 amino acids. Deletions cut 3 bases from V and 2 bases from J, with 10 bases between. Germline V gene data show CDR1 as SGHTA and CDR2 as FQGTGA. The CDR3 DNA reads TGTGCCAGCAGCTTTAACACAGCTAACACCGGGGAGCTGTTTTTT. This translates into CASSFNTANTGELFF.

This clone was detected only a few times. The chain couples TRBV27 to TRBJ2-3; D is perhaps TRBD2 (5 bases). The CDR3 length is 14 residues. Looked up from germline, CDR1 is MNHEY and CDR2 is SMNVEV (reference sequence). Between the trimmed V and J ends, which lost 2 bases and 1 base, there was a span of 7 bases. CDR3 in amino acids: CASSLGLGTDTQYF. Written as DNA, the CDR3 is TGTGCCAGCAGTTTAGGACTCGGCACAGATACGCAGTATTTT.